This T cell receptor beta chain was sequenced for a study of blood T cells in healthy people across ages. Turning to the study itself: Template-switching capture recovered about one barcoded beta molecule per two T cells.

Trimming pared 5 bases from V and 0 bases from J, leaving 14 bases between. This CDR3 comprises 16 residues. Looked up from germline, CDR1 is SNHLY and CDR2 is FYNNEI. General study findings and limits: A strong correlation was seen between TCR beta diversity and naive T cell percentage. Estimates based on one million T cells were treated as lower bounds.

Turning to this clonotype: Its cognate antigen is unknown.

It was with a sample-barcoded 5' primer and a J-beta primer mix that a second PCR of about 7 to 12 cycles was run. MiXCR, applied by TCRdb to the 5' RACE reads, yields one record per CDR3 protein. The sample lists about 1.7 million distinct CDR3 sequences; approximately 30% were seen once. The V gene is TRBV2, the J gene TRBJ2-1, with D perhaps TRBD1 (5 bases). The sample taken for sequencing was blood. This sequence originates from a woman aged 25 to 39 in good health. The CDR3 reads CASSKWGLSSYNEQFF. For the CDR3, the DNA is TGTGCCAGCAGTAAGTGGGGCCTTTCCTCCTACAATGAGCAGTTCTTC.